The 22 T cell receptor beta chains given below trace back to one sample, sequenced in a study of blood T cell repertoires in COVID-19. The assay was immunoSEQ multiplex PCR, and TCRdb's table has in-frame clones only and misses some. The data hold roughly 330,000 clones, with approximately 84% observed a single time. Sequenced: PBMCs or T cells enriched from blood (not recorded which). These receptors were collected from a woman aged 18-29 years who had recovered from COVID-19.

The V and J genes are TRBV7-3 and TRBJ1-3; maybe TRBD1 (6 bases). CDR1 and CDR2 (germline): SGHTA, FQGTGA. CDR3 length: 15 residues. Trimming removed 2 bases from V and 0 bases from J, with 8 bases in between. CDR3 in amino acids: CASSLWGLSGNTIYF. CDR3 DNA: TGTGCCAGCAGCTTATGGGGGCTCTCTGGAAACACCATATATTTT. Looking up the rest from reference TRBV7-3 and TRBJ1-3 gives the full variable domain: GAGVSQTPSNKVTEKGKYVELRCDPISGHTALYWYRQSLGQGPEFLIYFQGTGAADDSGLPNDRFFAVRPEGSVSTLKIQRTERGDSAVYLCASSLWGLSGNTIYFGEGSWLTVV.

This chain connects TRBV7-9 to TRBJ1-6; 8 bases are shared with TRBD1. V was pared by 6 bases and J by 5 bases, with 3 bases of the junction left unmatched. The germline CDR1 and CDR2 sequences are SEHNR and FQNEAQ (reference sequence). This CDR3 has 14 amino acids. The CDR3 nucleotides are TGTGCCAGCAGACAGACAGGGGATAATTCACCCCTCCACTTT. As protein: CASRQTGDNSPLHF.

Only one count was recorded for this clone. The rearrangement uses TRBV7-7 and TRBJ2-3; possibly TRBD1 for D (5 bases). Trimming removed 3 bases at V and 2 bases at J, with 9 bases between. This CDR3 comprises 14 residues. The germline V gene has CDR1 SSHAT and CDR2 FNYEAQ (reference sequence). CDR3 DNA: TGTGCCAGCAGCTTGGGTGGGGCCACAGATACGCAGTATTTT. Protein: CASSLGGATDTQYF.

The chain recombines TRBV2 with TRBJ2-3; TRBD2 matches 7 bases. V shed 6 bases and J 3 bases; nucleotides not matched to a gene: 6. The CDR3 runs 14 residues. CDR1 is SNHLY and CDR2 is FYNNEI in the germline V gene. In DNA, the CDR3 is TGTGCCAGCAGCGTAGGGGAGGGAACAGATACGCAGTATTTT. Its translation is CASSVGEGTDTQYF.

J is TRBJ1-2 and V is TRBV16, with 10 bases identical to TRBD1. The CDR3 consists of 16 residues. Germline lookup yields CDR1 KGHSY and CDR2 FQNENV. With 4 bases clipped from V and 4 bases from J, the junction kept 9 bases outside the gene matches. CDR3 in DNA: TGTGCCAGCAGCCGGGACAGGGGTCTTTCTGGCTATGGCTACACCTTC. Translated: CASSRDRGLSGYGYTF.

This clone showed up just once. The rearrangement uses TRBV19 and TRBJ1-4, with D possibly TRBD1 on 5 matching bases. This CDR3 region has 18 residues. The ends were cut back, 4 bases at V and 7 bases at J, with 25 bases in the middle. Germline lookup yields CDR1 LNHDA and CDR2 SQIVND (reference sequence). The CDR3 sequence: CASSSTGHDANNREKLFF. The CDR3 coding sequence is TGTGCCAGTAGTAGTACAGGCCACGATGCGAATAATCGTGAAAAACTGTTTTTT.

The rearrangement joins TRBV19 to TRBJ1-5; maybe TRBD1 (6 bases). V lost 3 bases and J 8 bases, leaving 17 bases between the germline ends. Germline loops: CDR1 LNHDA, CDR2 SQIVND (reference sequence). The CDR3 length is 15 residues. CDR3 amino acids: CASSIPTHRGKPQHF. The CDR3 DNA follows: TGTGCCAGTAGTATCCCGACACATAGGGGGAAGCCCCAGCATTTT. Together with reference TRBV19 and TRBJ1-5, the CDR3 gives the full variable domain: DGGITQSPKYLFRKEGQNVTLSCEQNLNHDAMYWYRQDPGQGLRLIYYSQIVNDFQKGDIAEGYSVSREKKESFPLTVTSAQKNPTAFYLCASSIPTHRGKPQHFGDGTRLSIL.

This chain connects TRBV3-1 (or the pseudogene TRBV3-2) to TRBJ1-3; 8 nucleotides line up with TRBD1. The CDR3 is 16 amino acids. V shed 0 bases and J 1 base; nucleotides not matched to a gene: 2. The germline CDR1 and CDR2 sequences are LGHDT and YNNKEL (reference sequence). The CDR3 region is CASSQERTGSGNTIYF. The CDR3 DNA reads as TGTGCCAGCAGCCAAGAAAGGACAGGGTCTGGAAACACCATATATTTT.

The chain combines TRBV3-1 (or the pseudogene TRBV3-2) with TRBJ2-2; a weak D match, TRBD2 (6 bases). The germline CDR1 and CDR2 sequences are LGHDT and YNNKEL (reference sequence). The CDR3 extends over 13 amino acids. V was trimmed by 8 bases and J by 1 base, leaving 8 bases between them. CDR3 region: CASGRMNTGELFF. For the CDR3, the DNA is TGTGCCAGCGGGAGGATGAACACCGGGGAGCTGTTTTTT.

V gene TRBV9 combines with J gene TRBJ2-7; 10 bases agree with TRBD1. This CDR3 contains 12 residues. The germline gives CDR1 SGDLS, CDR2 YYNGEE. Unmatched junction bases numbered 1, after V lost 3 bases and J lost 7 bases. For the CDR3, the DNA is TGTGCCAGCAGCGCGGGACAGGGGGAGCAGTACTTC. This gives the protein CASSAGQGEQYF. Full variable domain (remainder filled in from reference TRBV9 and TRBJ2-7): DSGVTQTPKHLITATGQRVTLRCSPRSGDLSVYWYQQSLDQGLQFLIQYYNGEERAKGNILERFSAQQFPDLHSELNLSSLELGDSALYFCASSAGQGEQYFGPGTRLTVT.

The count of this clone is one. The gene calls are TRBV19 and TRBJ2-5; 8 bases map to TRBD2. Germline assignment: CDR1 LNHDA and CDR2 SQIVND (reference sequence). The J segment lost 2 bases and the V segment lost 6 bases, leaving 11 bases of the junction unmatched. CDR3 size: 16 residues. In DNA, the CDR3 is TGTGCCAGTAGCAACCCCGCCGGGGGGGGGCAAGAGACCCAGTACTTC. Its protein product is CASSNPAGGGQETQYF.

The chain couples TRBV19 to TRBJ2-1, with 11 bases fitting TRBD2. The V and J ends lost 11 bases and 6 bases, in that order; junction bases with no gene match: 6. The CDR3 contains 13 residues. In germline, CDR1 is LNHDA, CDR2 SQIVND (reference sequence). The CDR3 sequence: CAVSGGASNEQFF. CDR3 coding DNA: TGTGCCGTTAGCGGGGGGGCCAGCAATGAGCAGTTCTTC.

This clone appeared once. This CDR3 is CASSEWRENYNEQFF. In DNA form, the CDR3 reads TGTGCCAGCAGTGAATGGCGGGAGAACTACAATGAGCAGTTCTTC. The genes are TRBV2 and TRBJ2-1; TRBD2 matches 7 bases. The germline V gene encodes CDR1 SNHLY and CDR2 FYNNEI. The CDR3 length is 15 residues. Germline trimming cut 2 bases from V and 3 bases from J; bases unmatched to any gene: 4.

Turning to this clone: One junction end does not reproduce the germline sequence, and a read error may be involved. V gene TRBV5-1 combines with J gene TRBJ2-3, with 7 bases that match TRBD2. Germline lookup yields CDR1 SGHRS and CDR2 YFSETQ. There are 16 residues in the CDR3. The CDR3 spells CASSSSTGGPTNTQYF. The CDR3 coding sequence is TGCGCCAGCAGCTCATCGACGGGAGGACCCACAAATACGCAGTATTTT.

J is TRBJ1-1 and V is TRBV5-1; 7 nucleotides agree with TRBD1. The CDR3 is made up of 13 amino acids. The germline V gene encodes CDR1 SGHRS and CDR2 YFSETQ. The V and J ends lost 1 base and 4 bases, in that order; junction bases with no gene match: 1. The chain's CDR3 is CASSLSGGTEAFF. As DNA, the CDR3 is TGCGCCAGCAGCTTGTCAGGGGGCACTGAAGCTTTCTTT.

This rearrangement joins TRBV7-3 to TRBJ1-2; the D gene is possibly TRBD1 (5 bases). Trimming removed 0 bases at V and 0 bases at J, with 8 bases between. Per germline, CDR1 SGHTA and CDR2 FQGTGA. The CDR3 is 15 residues long. In DNA, the CDR3 is TGTGCCAGCAGCTTAACGGCAGGGCCTAACTATGGCTACACCTTC. This encodes CASSLTAGPNYGYTF.

The rearrangement joins TRBV27 to TRBJ1-6; possibly TRBD1 for D (5 bases). This CDR3 is built from 13 residues. Germline V lookup: CDR1 MNHEY, CDR2 SMNVEV (reference sequence). The V gene lost 4 bases and the J gene lost 7 bases, with 8 bases spanning the gap. The CDR3 here is CASSYNRNSPLHF. CDR3 nucleotides: TGTGCCAGCAGTTACAACAGGAATTCACCCCTCCACTTT.

This clone was seen a single time. J is TRBJ1-1 and V is TRBV2; 10 positions match TRBD1. The CDR3 sequence is 16 residues long. Losses at the gene ends were 2 bases for V and 0 bases for J; bases not matched to a gene: 3. Germline CDR1 is SNHLY and CDR2 is FYNNEI. The CDR3 DNA is TGTGCCAGCAGTGAACGGGACAGGGGTGTGAACACTGAAGCTTTCTTT. Residues: CASSERDRGVNTEAFF.

The V and J genes are TRBV19 and TRBJ2-6, with 8 bases fitting TRBD1. This CDR3 has 18 residues. V was clipped by 7 bases and J by 0 bases; unmatched bases: 11. The germline V gene encodes CDR1 LNHDA and CDR2 SQIVND (reference sequence). This chain's CDR3 is CASTHGGQGLSGANVLTF. In nucleotides, the CDR3 is TGTGCCAGTACCCATGGAGGACAGGGCCTCTCTGGGGCCAACGTCCTGACTTTC.

The V and J genes are TRBV10-1 and TRBJ2-3; TRBD1 matches at 9 bases. The CDR3 runs to 14 residues. The germline gives CDR1 WNHNN, CDR2 SYGVQD (reference sequence). Trimming took 10 bases from V and 4 from J; bases not matched to a gene: 9. The CDR3 region is CATQGQGEADTQYF. For the CDR3, the DNA is TGCGCCACGCAGGGACAGGGTGAGGCAGATACGCAGTATTTT.

J is TRBJ2-3 and V is TRBV9; a weak D match, TRBD2 (6 bases). There are 15 residues in the CDR3. Germline loops: CDR1 SGDLS, CDR2 YYNGEE. Trimming left V 2 bases short and J 5 bases short, with 15 bases between. The CDR3 protein is CASSVGLAQGDTQYF. CDR3 DNA sequence: TGTGCCAGCAGCGTCGGCCTAGCGCAGGGAGATACGCAGTATTTT.

The chain uses TRBV2 and TRBJ2-3; 8 positions match TRBD1. Trimming removed 10 bases from V and 3 bases from J; junction bases left unmatched: 6. The CDR3 contains 13 residues. Germline V gives CDR1 SNHLY, CDR2 FYNNEI. The CDR3: CATSGGGTDTQYF. CDR3 DNA sequence: TGTGCCACATCAGGGGGCGGGACAGATACGCAGTATTTT.